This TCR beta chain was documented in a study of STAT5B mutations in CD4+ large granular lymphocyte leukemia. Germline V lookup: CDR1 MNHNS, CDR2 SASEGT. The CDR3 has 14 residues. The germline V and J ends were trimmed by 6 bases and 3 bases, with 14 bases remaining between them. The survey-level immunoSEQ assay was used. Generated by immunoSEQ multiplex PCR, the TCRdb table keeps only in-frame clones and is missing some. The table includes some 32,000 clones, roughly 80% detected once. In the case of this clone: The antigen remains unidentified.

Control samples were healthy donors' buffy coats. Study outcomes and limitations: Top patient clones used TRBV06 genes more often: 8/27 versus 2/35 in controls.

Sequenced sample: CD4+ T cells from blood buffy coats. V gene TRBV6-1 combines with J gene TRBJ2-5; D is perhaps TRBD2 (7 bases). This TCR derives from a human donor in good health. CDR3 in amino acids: CASRSTGTKETQYF. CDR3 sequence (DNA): TGTGCCAGCAGGTCCACAGGGACTAAAGAGACCCAGTACTTC.